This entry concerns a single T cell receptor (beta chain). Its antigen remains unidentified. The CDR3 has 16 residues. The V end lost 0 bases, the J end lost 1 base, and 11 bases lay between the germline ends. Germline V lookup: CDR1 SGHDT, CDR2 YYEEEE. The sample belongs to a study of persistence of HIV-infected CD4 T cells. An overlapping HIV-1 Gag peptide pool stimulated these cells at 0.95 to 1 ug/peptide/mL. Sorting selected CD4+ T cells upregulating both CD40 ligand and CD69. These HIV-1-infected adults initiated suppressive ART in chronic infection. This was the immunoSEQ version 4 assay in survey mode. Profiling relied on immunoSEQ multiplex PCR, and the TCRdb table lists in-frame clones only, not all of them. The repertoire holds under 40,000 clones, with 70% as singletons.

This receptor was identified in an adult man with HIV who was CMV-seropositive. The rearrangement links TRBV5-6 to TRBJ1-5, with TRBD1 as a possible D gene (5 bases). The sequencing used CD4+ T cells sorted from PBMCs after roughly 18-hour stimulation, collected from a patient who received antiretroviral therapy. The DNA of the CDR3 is TGTGCCAGCAGCTTGGCAGGGATGACGAGCAATCAGCCCCAGCATTTT. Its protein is CASSLAGMTSNQPQHF.